This TCR beta chain stems from a study of blood T cells in healthy people across ages. Findings and limits, study-wide: The diversity estimates, figures obtained from one million T cells, were considered underestimates. Roughly linearly, TCR beta diversity per million T cells fell as age increased.

Healthy Caucasian individuals from Russia aged roughly 6 to 90 served as donors. Details on this clonotype: The antigen remains undetermined.

A J-beta primer mix and a sample-barcoded 5' primer were used in a second PCR of roughly 6 to 11 cycles. Each TCR beta cDNA got a 12-nucleotide random molecular identifier. TCRdb analysed the 5' RACE reads with MiXCR anew, one entry per CDR3 protein. This repertoire shows 850,000 to 1,100,000 distinct CDR3 sequences, more than 30% found once; its top ten account for approximately 14%. The germline V gene encodes CDR1 MGHRA and CDR2 YSYEKL. Trimming took off 1 base at V and 0 bases at J, with 13 bases between the two ends. There are 16 residues in the CDR3. The chain carries TRBV4-1 and TRBJ2-7; no definite D call. This clonotype was sampled from a young man in good health. Specimen: blood. The CDR3 bases are TGCGCCAGCAGCCAAGGTTTAGGTAAGGGCTCCTACGAGCAGTACTTC. Residues: CASSQGLGKGSYEQYF.